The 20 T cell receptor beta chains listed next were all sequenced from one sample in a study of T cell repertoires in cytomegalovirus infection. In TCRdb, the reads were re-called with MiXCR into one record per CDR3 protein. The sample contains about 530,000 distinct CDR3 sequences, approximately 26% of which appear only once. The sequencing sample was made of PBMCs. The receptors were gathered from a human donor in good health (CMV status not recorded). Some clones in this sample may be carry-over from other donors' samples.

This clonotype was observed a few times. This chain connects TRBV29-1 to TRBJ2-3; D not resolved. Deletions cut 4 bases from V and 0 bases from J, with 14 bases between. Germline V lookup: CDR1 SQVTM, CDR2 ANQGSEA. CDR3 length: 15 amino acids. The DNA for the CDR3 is TGCAGCGTTGGGGTGTCTGGGTCGAGCACAGATACGCAGTATTTT. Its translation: CSVGVSGSSTDTQYF.

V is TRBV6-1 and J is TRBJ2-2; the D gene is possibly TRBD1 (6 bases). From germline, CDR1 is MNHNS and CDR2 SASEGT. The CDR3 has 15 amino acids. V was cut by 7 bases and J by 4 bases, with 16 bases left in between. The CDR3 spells CASTPGQRATGELFF. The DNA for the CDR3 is TGTGCCAGCACCCCGGGACAACGGGCCACCGGGGAGCTGTTTTTT.

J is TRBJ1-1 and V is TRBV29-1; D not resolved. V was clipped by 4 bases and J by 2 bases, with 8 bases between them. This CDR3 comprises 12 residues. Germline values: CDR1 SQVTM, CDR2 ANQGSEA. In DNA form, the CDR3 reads TGCAGCGTTGGTAGGGTTAACACTGAAGCTTTCTTT. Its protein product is CSVGRVNTEAFF.

CDR3 residues: CASSLGRTGGEVRETQYF. The CDR3 DNA reads as TGTGCCAGCAGCTTAGGTCGGACAGGGGGCGAAGTAAGAGAGACCCAGTACTTC. The chain has TRBV11-2 and TRBJ2-5; TRBD1 agrees at 11 bases. With V trimmed by 1 base and J by 4 bases, 11 bases remained unmatched. From germline, CDR1 is SGHAT and CDR2 FQNNGV. The CDR3 length is 18 residues.

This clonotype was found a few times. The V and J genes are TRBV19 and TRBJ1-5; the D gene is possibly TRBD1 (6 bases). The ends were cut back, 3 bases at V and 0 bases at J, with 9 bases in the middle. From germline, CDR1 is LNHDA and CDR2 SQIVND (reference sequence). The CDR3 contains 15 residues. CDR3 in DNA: TGTGCCAGTAGTATGACAGGTTATAGCAATCAGCCCCAGCATTTT. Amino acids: CASSMTGYSNQPQHF.

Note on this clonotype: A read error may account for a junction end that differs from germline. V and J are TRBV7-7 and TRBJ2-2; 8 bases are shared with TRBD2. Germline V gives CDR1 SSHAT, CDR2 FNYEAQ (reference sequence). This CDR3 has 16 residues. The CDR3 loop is CASSLALAGQIGELFF. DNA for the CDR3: TGTGCTAGCAGCTTAGCCCTAGCGGGCCAAATCGGGGAGCTGTTTTTT.

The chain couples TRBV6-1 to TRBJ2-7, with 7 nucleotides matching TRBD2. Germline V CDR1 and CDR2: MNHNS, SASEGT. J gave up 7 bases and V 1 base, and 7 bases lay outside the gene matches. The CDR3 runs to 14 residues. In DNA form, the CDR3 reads TGTGCCAGCAGTGAAGTGGGGGGGAGAGGTGAGCAGTACGTC. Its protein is CASSEVGGRGEQYV.

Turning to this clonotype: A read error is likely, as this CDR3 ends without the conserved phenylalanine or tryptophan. CDR3 DNA sequence: TGTGCCAGCAGAGCCGGGACTTACACCGGGGAGCTGTTTTCT. Protein sequence: CASRAGTYTGELFS. The gene calls are TRBV7-2 and TRBJ2-2; D perhaps matches TRBD2 (6 bases). CDR1 SGHTA and CDR2 FQGNSA come from the germline V gene. Deletions cut 6 bases from V and 3 bases from J, with 11 bases between. This CDR3 contains 14 residues.

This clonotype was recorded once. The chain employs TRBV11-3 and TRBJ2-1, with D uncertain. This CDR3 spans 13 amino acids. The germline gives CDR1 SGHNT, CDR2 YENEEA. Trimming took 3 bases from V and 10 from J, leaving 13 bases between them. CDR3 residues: CASSLSQNLEQFF. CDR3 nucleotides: TGTGCCAGCAGCTTGTCGCAGAACTTAGAGCAGTTCTTC.

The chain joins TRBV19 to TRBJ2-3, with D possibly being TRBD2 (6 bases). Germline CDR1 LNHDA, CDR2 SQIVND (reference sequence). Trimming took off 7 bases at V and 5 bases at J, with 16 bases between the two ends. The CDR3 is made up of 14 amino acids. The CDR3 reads CASKARLDIDTQYF. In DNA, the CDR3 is TGTGCCAGTAAAGCGAGACTAGATATAGATACGCAGTATTTT.

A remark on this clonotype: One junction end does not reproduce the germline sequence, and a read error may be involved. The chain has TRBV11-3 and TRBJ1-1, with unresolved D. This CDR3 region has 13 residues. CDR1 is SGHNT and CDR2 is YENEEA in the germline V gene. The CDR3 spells CASSPTGITEASF. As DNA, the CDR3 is TGTGCCAGCAGTCCAACCGGGATCACTGAAGCTTCCTTT.

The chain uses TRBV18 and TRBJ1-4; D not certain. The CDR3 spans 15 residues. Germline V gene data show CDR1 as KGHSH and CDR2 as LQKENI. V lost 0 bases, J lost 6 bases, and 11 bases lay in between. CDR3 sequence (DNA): TGTGCCAGCTCACCACCGTTCGTACTGGATGAAAAACTGTTTTTT. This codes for CASSPPFVLDEKLFF.

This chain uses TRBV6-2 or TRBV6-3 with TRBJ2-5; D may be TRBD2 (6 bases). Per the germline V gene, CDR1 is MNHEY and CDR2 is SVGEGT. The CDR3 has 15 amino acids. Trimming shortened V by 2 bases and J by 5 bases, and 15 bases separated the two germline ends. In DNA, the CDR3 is TGTGCCAGCAGTTACGATCAACTAGCCGGGGAGACCCAGTACTTC. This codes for CASSYDQLAGETQYF.

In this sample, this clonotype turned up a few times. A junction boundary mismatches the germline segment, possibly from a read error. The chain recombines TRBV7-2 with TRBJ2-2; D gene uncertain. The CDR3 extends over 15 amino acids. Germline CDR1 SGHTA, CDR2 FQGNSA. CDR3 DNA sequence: TGTGCCAGCAGCTCATATTTAGGGAACGCCGGGGAGCTGTTTTTT. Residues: CASSSYLGNAGELFF. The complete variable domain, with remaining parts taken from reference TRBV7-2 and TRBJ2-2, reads GAGVSQSPSNKVTEKGKDVELRCDPISGHTALYWYRQSLGQGLEFLIYFQGNSAPDKSGLPSDRFSAERTGGSVSTLTIQRTQQEDSAVYLCASSSYLGNAGELFFGEGSRLTVL.

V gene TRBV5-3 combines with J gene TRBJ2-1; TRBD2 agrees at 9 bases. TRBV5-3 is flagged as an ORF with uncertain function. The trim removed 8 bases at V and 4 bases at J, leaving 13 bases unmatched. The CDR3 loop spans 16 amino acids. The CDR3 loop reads CASSTETSGLYNEQFF. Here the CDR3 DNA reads TGTGCCAGCAGCACAGAAACTAGCGGGCTGTACAATGAGCAGTTCTTC.

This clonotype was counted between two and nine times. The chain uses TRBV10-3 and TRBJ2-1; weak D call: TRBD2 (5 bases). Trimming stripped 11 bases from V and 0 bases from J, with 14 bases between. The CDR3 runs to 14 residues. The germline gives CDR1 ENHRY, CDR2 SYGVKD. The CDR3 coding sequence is TGTGCCGTGCGACTATCCCTCTCCTACAATGAGCAGTTCTTC. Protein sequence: CAVRLSLSYNEQFF.

The CDR3, as DNA: TGTGCCAGCAGTTGGCGATCCGAGACCCAGTACTTC. This gives the protein CASSWRSETQYF. The J gene is TRBJ2-5, the V gene TRBV5-6, with unresolved D. The CDR3 spans 12 residues. V dropped 5 bases and J dropped 5 bases, with 10 bases sitting between them. From germline, CDR1 is SGHDT and CDR2 YYEEEE.

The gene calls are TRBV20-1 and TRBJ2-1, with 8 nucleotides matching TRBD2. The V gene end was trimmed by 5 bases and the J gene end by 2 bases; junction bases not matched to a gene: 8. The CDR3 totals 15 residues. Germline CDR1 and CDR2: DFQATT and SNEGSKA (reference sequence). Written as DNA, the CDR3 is TGCAGTGCTCTGAAGCGGGGGCCTACCTACAATGAGCAGTTCTTC. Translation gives CSALKRGPTYNEQFF.

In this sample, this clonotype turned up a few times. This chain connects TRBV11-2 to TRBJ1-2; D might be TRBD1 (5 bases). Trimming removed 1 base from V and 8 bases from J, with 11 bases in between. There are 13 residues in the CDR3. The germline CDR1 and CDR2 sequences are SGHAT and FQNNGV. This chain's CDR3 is CASSLGDGVGYTF. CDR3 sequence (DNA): TGTGCCAGCAGCTTAGGGGACGGCGTCGGCTACACCTTC. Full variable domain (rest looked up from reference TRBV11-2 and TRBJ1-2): EAGVAQSPRYKIIEKRQSVAFWCNPISGHATLYWYQQILGQGPKLLIQFQNNGVVDDSQLPKDRFSAERLKGVDSTLKIQPAKLEDSAVYLCASSLGDGVGYTFGSGTRLTVV.

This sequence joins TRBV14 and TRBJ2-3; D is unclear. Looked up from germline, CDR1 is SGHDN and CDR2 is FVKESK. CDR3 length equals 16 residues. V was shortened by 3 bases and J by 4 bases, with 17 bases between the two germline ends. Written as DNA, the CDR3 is TGTGCCAGCAGCCATGACCCCAGGCCGCCCTCAGATACGCAGTATTTT. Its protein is CASSHDPRPPSDTQYF.